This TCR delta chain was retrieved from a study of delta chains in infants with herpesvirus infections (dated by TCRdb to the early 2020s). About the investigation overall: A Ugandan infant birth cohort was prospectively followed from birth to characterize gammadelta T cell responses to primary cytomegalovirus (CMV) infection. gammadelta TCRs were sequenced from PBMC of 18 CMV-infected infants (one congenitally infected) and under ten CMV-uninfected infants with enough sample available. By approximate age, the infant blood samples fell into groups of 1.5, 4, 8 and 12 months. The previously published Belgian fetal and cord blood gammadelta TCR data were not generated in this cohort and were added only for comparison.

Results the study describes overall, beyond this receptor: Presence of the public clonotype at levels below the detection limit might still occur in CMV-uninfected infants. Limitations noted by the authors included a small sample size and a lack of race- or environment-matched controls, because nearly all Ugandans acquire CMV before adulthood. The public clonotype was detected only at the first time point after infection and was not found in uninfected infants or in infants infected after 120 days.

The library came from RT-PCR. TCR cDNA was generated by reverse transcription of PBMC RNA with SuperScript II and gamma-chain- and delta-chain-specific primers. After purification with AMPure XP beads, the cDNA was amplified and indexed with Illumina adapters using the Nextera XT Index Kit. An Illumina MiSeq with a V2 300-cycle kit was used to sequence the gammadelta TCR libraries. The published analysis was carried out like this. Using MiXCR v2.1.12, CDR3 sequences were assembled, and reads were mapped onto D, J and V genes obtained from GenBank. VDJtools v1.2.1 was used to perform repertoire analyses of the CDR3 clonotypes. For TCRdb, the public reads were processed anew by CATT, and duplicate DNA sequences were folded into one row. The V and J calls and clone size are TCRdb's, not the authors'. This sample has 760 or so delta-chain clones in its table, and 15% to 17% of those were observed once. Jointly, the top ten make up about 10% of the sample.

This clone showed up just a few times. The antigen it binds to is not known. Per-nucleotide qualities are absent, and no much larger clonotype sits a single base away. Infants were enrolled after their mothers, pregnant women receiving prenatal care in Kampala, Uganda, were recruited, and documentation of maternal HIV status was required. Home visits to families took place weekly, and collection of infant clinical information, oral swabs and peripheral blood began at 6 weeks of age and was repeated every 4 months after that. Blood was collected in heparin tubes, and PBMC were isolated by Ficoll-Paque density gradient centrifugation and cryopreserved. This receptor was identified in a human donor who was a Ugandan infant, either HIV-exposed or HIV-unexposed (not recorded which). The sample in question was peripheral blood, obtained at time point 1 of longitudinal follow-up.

The base sequence is TGTGCTCTTGGGGGGTCAGGGGATTACTTGAGCTCCTGGGACACCCGACAGATGTTTTTC. This is translated as CALGGSGDYLSSWDTRQMFF. The V and J genes are TRDV1 and TRDJ3; 6 matching bases give a weak D call of TRDD3. Via the germline V gene, CDR1 is TSWWSYY and CDR2 QGS. There are 20 amino acids in the CDR3, from cysteine to phenylalanine inclusive. Only the CDR3 portion is preserved as DNA: 60 bases, with reading frame beginning at the first base. V is shortened by 4 bases, J by 0 bases, and the region joining them spans 19 bases.